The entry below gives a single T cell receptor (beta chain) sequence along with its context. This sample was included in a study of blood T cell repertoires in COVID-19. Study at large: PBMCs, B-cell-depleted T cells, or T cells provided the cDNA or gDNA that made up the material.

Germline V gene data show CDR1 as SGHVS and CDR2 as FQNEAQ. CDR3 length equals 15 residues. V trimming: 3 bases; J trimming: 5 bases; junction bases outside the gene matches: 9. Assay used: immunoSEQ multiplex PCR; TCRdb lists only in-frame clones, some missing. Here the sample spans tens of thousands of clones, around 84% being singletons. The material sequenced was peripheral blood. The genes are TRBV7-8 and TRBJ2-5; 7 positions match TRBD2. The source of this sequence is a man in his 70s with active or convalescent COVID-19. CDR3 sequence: CASSFAAQGGETQYF. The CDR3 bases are TGTGCCAGCAGCTTTGCCGCTCAGGGAGGGGAGACCCAGTACTTC.